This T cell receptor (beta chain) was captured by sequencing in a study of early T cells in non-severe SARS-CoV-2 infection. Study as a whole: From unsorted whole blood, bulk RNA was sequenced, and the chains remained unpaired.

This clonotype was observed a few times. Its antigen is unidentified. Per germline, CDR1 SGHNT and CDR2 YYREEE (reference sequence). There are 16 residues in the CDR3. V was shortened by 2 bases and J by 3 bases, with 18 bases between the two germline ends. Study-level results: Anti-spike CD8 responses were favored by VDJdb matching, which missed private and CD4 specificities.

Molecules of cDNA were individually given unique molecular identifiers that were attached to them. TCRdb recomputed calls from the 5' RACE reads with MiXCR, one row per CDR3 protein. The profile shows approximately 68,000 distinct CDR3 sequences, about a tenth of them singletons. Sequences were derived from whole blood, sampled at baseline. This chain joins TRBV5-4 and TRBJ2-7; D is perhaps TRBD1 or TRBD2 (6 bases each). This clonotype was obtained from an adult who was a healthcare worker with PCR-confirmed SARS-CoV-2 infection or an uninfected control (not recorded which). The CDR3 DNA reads TGTGCCAGCAGCTTCGGCGGAACCGGAGGGGGCTACGAGCAGTACTTC. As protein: CASSFGGTGGGYEQYF.